The TCR beta chain under discussion was sequenced for a study of cytomegalovirus exposure and HLA in healthy donors (dated by TCRdb to 2017 to 2019). In terms of the full investigation: The 700 or so repertoires of the first cohort and the roughly 120 validation repertoires were produced on the same platform, according to a later analysis. Besides the first cohort of more than 650 subjects, a separate validation cohort made up of over 100 different subjects was used. The study was designed to test whether signatures of past pathogen exposure could be identified by cataloging public T cell receptors. High-throughput TCR immunosequencing, statistical association of individual TCRs with disease status, and machine learning were combined to predict cytomegalovirus infection status. Overall study results and their limits: In a later analysis, TCRs clustered in the first cohort were found to also tend to co-occur in the 100 to 150 validation repertoires, with around 94% of cluster scores above 0. In the study, approximately 150 TCR beta chains were listed as associated with cytomegalovirus. Most TCR sequences were observed very rarely across donors, whereas some public TCRs were present in many individuals. All 130 or so repertoires were used to score co-occurrence in the validation cohort in a later analysis, because that analysis had no HLA typing for the cohort. Cytomegalovirus status was reported to be diagnosed by the classifier with high specificity and sensitivity in both the original and validation cohorts. Three of the identified cytomegalovirus-associated TCR beta chains were confirmed in vitro to be specific for cytomegalovirus antigens. The authors suggested that the approach could potentially be generalized to other disease states and immunological phenotypes.

CDR1 SGHTS and CDR2 YDEGEE were looked up in the germline V gene. Germline trimming: 3 bases from V, 2 bases from J; junction bases outside gene matches: 7. From the cysteine through the phenylalanine, the CDR3 covers 15 amino acids. The entry retains the CDR3 DNA only, 45 bases that are in frame from base 1. Libraries were constructed by the immunoSEQ multiplex PCR assay. The original methods were these. A statistical classification framework was built for diagnosing cytomegalovirus status from the catalog of TCR beta chain sequences. TCRdb re-hosts the immuneACCESS table, in-frame sequences only. Its copies lack some clones; in the studies checked, an unresolved V gene accounts for under half of them, and the cause for the rest is not known. From that table come the V and J calls and clone size; the DNA was used to work out D and trimming. Here the sample has 100,000 to 120,000 clones; 89% occur a single time. The ten largest clones take up 1.5% to 2% of the sample.

As to this clone: Its antigen is unknown. No quality values exist for individual bases; no much larger clone is one base distant.

Separate from the approximately 690-subject first cohort, the validation cohort of about 120 subjects was the group to which the donors belonged. The specimen sequenced was PBMCs. This chain is built from TRBV5-8 and TRBJ2-5, with TRBD1 matching 7 junction bases. The receptor comes from a young woman in good health and CMV-seronegative. The DNA sequence is given as TGTGCCAGCAGCTCTTTTGCAGGGGGACAAGAGACCCAGTACTTC. This is translated as CASSSFAGGQETQYF.